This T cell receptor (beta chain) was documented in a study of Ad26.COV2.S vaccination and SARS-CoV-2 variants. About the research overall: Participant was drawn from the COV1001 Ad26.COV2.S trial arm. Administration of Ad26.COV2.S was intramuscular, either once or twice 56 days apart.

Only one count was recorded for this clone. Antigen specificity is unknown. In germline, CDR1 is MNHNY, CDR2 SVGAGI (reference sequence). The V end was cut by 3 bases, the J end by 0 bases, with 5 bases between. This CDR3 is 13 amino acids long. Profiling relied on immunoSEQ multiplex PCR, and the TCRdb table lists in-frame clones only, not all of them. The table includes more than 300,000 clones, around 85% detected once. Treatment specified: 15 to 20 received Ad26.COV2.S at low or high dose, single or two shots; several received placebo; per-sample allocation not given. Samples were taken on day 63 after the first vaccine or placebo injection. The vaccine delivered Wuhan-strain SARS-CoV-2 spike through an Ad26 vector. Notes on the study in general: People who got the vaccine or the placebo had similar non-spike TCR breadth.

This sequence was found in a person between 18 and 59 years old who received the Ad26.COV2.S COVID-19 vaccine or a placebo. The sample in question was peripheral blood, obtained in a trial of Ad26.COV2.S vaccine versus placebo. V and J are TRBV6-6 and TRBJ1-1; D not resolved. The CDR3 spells CASSYGMNTEAFF. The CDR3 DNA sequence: TGTGCCAGCAGTTATGGAATGAACACTGAAGCTTTCTTT.